This TCR beta chain was obtained from a study of technical replicates of blood from a few donors. TCRdb's copy holds only in-frame clones and misses some; the assay was immunoSEQ multiplex PCR. The sample lists 65,000 to 95,000 clones; around 93% were seen once. Germline V gives CDR1 MNHNS, CDR2 SASEGT. CDR3 length equals 18 residues. Trimming left V 2 bases short and J 3 bases short, with 23 bases between. The clonotype comes from a human donor in good health. Sequencing was carried out using T cells isolated from PBMCs. The chain joins TRBV6-1 to TRBJ2-7; D is possibly TRBD1 (6 bases). Here the CDR3 DNA reads TGTGCCAGCAGTGAACGGGAACCCGCAGAGGGGGTAGGCTACGAGCAGTACTTC. This translates into CASSEREPAEGVGYEQYF.